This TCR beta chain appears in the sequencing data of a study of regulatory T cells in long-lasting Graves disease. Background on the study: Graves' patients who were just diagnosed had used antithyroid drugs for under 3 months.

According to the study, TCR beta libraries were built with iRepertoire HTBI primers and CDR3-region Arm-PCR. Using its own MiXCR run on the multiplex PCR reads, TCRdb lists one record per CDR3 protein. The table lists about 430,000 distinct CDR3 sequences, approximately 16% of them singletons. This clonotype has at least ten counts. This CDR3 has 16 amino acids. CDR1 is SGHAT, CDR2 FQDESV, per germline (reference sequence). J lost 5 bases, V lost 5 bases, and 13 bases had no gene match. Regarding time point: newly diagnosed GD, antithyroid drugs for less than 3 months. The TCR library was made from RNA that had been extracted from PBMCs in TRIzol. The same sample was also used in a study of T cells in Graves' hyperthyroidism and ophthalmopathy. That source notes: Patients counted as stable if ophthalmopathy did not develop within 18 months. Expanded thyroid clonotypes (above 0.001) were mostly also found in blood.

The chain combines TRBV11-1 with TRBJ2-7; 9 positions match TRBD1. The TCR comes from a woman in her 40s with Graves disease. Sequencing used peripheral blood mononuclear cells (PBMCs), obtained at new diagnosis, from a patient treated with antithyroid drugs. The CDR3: CASSPKRGQGYHEQYF. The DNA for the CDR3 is TGTGCCAGCAGCCCTAAGCGGGGACAGGGATACCACGAGCAGTACTTC.